Listed below are T cell receptor beta chains from one sample, sequenced in a study of OX40 agonist ivuxolimab in advanced cancers. Data came from immunoSEQ multiplex PCR; TCRdb stores just in-frame clones and leaves some out. The sample yields approximately 61,000 clones, roughly 87% seen once. Here the sequenced sample was CD4+ or CD8+ T cells sorted from blood, taken in a trial of the OX40 agonist ivuxolimab. These receptors were obtained from an adult with an advanced solid tumor such as melanoma, head and neck, liver or kidney cancer. CDR3s leave out the opening cysteine and the closing phenylalanine or tryptophan. Expanded clones get a size class; other rows say once, few or many, or leave the size out.

V gene,J gene,clone size,CDR3 protein
TRBV9,TRBJ1-3,few,ASSVDRGLSGNTIY
TRBV2,TRBJ1-6,.,ASSPDRGLDNSPLH
TRBV2,TRBJ2-3,.,ASSEPELVADTQY
TRBV7-2,TRBJ2-4,.,ASSPTGGSGTNIQY
TRBV4-3,TRBJ2-7,once,ASSQAARGASGSPYEQY
TRBV2,TRBJ2-7,.,ASNRDRGLYEQY
TRBV27,TRBJ2-1,few,ASAWTSGSYEQF
TRBV18,TRBJ2-2,.,ASSPGTSGTGELF
TRBV7-9,.,.,ASSPGLAGVEQY
TRBV19,TRBJ2-2,.,ASSIGGWIANTGELF
TRBV18,TRBJ2-2,.,ASSPPKGQENTGELF
TRBV15,TRBJ2-7,.,ATSRDLGAPHEQY
TRBV14,TRBJ1-1,.,ASSQEWRTEAF